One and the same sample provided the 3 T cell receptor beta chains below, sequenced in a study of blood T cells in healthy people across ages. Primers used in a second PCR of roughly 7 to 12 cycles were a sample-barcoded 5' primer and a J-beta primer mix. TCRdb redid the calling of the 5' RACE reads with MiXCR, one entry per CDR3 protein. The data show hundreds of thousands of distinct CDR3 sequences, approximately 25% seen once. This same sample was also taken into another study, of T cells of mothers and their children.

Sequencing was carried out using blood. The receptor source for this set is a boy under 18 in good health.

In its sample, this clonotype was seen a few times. CDR3 bases: TGTGCCAGCAGCCAAGATTCGGGCGGTGGCTTTGGCTACACCTTC. Its translation: CASSQDSGGGFGYTF. V is TRBV3-1 and J is TRBJ1-2, with no clear D. The V gene lost 0 bases and the J gene lost 7 bases, with 15 bases spanning the gap. The V gene's germline CDR1 is LGHDT and CDR2 YNNKEL (reference sequence). The CDR3 runs 15 residues.

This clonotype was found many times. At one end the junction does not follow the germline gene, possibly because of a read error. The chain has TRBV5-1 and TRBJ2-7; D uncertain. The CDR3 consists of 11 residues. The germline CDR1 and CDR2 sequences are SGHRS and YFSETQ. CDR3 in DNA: TGTGCCAGCAGTTTAGACTACGAGCAGTACTTC. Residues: CASSLDYEQYF.

CDR3 sequence: CASSSGLAGTGELFF. The CDR3 region has the DNA TGTGCCAGCAGCTCAGGACTAGCGGGCACCGGGGAGCTGTTTTTT. V usage is TRBV7-3 and J usage is TRBJ2-2, with TRBD2 identical over 11 bases. V lost 4 bases, J lost 4 bases, and 2 bases stayed unmatched. The CDR3 spans 15 residues. Germline CDR1 reads SGHTA; CDR2 reads FQGTGA. Combining the CDR3 with reference TRBV7-3 and TRBJ2-2 gives the whole variable domain GAGVSQTPSNKVTEKGKYVELRCDPISGHTALYWYRQSLGQGPEFLIYFQGTGAADDSGLPNDRFFAVRPEGSVSTLKIQRTERGDSAVYLCASSSGLAGTGELFFGEGSRLTVL.